This TCR beta chain was observed in a study of T cell repertoires in cytomegalovirus infection. Study-wide context: Public TCR beta signatures indicated both CMV infection and matching HLA type.

The sample holds many counts of this clonotype. Its cognate antigen is unknown. The V gene's germline CDR1 is SGHAT and CDR2 FQNNGV. Trimming stripped 1 base from V and 9 bases from J, with 13 bases between. CDR3 length equals 14 residues. TCRdb reprocessed the reads with MiXCR, giving one entry per CDR3 protein. The top ten hold about 4.6% of the sample, which has some 180,000 distinct CDR3 sequences, roughly 9% seen once. Study findings and constraints: Cumulative frequency of public TCR beta families picked out carriers of CMV plus the relevant HLA.

The source material was PBMCs. This receptor was obtained from a human donor in good health (CMV status not recorded). Some clones in this sample may be carry-over from other donors' samples. The rearrangement links TRBV11-2 to TRBJ2-1, with a weak D call TRBD1 (6 bases). The DNA for the CDR3 is TGTGCCAGCAGCTTAGTGGTTACAGGGACTGAGCAGTTCTTC. Its translation is CASSLVVTGTEQFF.